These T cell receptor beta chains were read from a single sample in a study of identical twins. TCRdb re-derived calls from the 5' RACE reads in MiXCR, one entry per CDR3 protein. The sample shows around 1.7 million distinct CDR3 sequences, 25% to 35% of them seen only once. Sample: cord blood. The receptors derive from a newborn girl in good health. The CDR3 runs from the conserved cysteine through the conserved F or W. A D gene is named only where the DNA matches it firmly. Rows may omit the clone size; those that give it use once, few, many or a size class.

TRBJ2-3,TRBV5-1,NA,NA,TGCGCCAGCAGCTTGGATCCGGGACCCAGCACAGATACGCAGTATTTT,CASSLDPGPSTDTQYF
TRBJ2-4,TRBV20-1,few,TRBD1,TGCAGTGCCCCAGACAGGGTGGTCAAAAACATTCAGTACTTC,CSAPDRVVKNIQYF
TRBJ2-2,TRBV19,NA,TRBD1,TGTGCCAGTACCTTTCGGGACAGGGAGGCCGGGGAGCTGTTTTTT,CASTFRDREAGELFF
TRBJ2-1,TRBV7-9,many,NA,TGTGCCAGCAGCTTAGCGGGAGGAGAAAGCAATGAGCAGTTCTTC,CASSLAGGESNEQFF
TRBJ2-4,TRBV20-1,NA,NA,TGCAGTGCTAGCTCCGTCTCGTGGTCGGGGGAAAACATTCAGTACTTC,CSASSVSWSGENIQYF
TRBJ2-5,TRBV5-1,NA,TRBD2,TGCGCCAGCAGCTTGGCCCGGGCGGGAGGTTACAATGAGCAGTACTTC,CASSLARAGGYNEQYF
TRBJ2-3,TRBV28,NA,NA,TGTGCCAGCAGTTTATTCTTGAAAAGCACAGATACGCAGTATTTT,CASSLFLKSTDTQYF
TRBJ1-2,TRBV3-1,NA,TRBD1,TGTGCCAGCAGCCGTTCTCGGACAGGGAATGGCTACACCTTC,CASSRSRTGNGYTF
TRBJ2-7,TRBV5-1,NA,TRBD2,TGCGCCAGCAGCTTGAACCCGGGACTAGCGGGCTCCTACAATGAGCAGTACTTC,CASSLNPGLAGSYNEQYF
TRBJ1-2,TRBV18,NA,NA,TGTGCCAGCACCGAACAGGGTTACTATGGCTACACCTTC,CASTEQGYYGYTF
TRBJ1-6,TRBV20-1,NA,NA,TGCAGTGCTAGAGATCTAAGTGGGGGCTCCTATAATTCACCCCTCCACTTT,CSARDLSGGSYNSPLHF
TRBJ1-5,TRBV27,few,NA,TGTGCCAGCAGTTATGGGCAGCCCCAGCATTTT,CASSYGQPQHF
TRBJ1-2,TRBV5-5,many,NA,TGTGCCAGCAGCTTGGCAGGACCGGGATATGGCTACACCTTC,CASSLAGPGYGYTF
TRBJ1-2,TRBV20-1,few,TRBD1,TGCAGTGCTCCCCACAGGGGCGACTATGGCTACACCTTC,CSAPHRGDYGYTF
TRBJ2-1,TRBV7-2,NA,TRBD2,TGTGCCGGCAGATTTCGGGGCGGGGGAAATTACAACGAGCAGTTCTTC,CAGRFRGGGNYNEQFF
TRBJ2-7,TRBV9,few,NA,TGTGCCAGCAGCGTAGCTATCGCGACTCCCAGCTCCTACGAGCAGTACTTC,CASSVAIATPSSYEQYF
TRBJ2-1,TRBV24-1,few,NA,TGTGCCACCAGTGATTTAACGTATGAGCAGTTCTTC,CATSDLTYEQFF
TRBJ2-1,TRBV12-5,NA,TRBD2,TGTGCTAGTGGTTTCCTTCTAGCGGGAGGTCACAATGAGCAGTTCTTC,CASGFLLAGGHNEQFF
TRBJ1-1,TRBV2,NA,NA,TGTGCCAGCAGTGAAGCAGCAGGGACTGAAGCTTTCTTT,CASSEAAGTEAFF
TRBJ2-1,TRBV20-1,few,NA,TGCAGCCCCCTCCGGGACTGGGGAAATGAGCAGTTCTTC,CSPLRDWGNEQFF
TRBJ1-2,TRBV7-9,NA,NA,TGTGCCAGCAGCTTATACGGCAGGGGCGATGGCTACACCTTC,CASSLYGRGDGYTF
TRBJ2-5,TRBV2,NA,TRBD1,TGTGCCAGCAGGGGGACAGGGACCAATGAGCAGTACTTC,CASRGTGTNEQYF
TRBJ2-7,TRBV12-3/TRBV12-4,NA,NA,TGTGCCGGCAGTCCCCGACGGGACGCGCACCACGAGCAGTACTTC,CAGSPRRDAHHEQYF
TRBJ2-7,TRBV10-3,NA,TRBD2,TGTGCCATCAGCGACTTAGCGGGAGGGAGGGATGAGCAGTACTTC,CAISDLAGGRDEQYF
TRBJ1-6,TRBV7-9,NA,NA,TGTGCCAGCAGCCTCCCTCGGCAGGGTAATTCACCCCTCCACTTT,CASSLPRQGNSPLHF
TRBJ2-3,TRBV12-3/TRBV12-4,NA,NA,TGTGCCAGCAGTCCGACAGGGAGGGGAGATACGCAGTATTTT,CASSPTGRGDTQYF
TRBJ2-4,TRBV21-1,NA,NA,TGTGCCAGCAGCAAAGGTGGGAAAGCCAAAAACATTCAGTACTTC,CASSKGGKAKNIQYF
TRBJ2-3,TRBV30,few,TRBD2,TGTGCCTGGAGCGTCGGACTAGCCTACACAGATACGCAGTATTTT,CAWSVGLAYTDTQYF
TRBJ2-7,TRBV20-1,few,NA,TGCGGTGCTAGCGAGCCTTCCTACGAGCAGTACTTC,CGASEPSYEQYF
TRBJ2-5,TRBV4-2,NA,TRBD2,TGTGCCAGCAGTTGGACTAGCGGAGGGGAGGAGACCCAGTACTTC,CASSWTSGGEETQYF
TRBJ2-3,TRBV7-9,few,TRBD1,TGTGCCAGCAGCCTTCAGCCAGGGGGATCAGATACGCAGTATTTT,CASSLQPGGSDTQYF
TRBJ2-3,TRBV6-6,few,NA,TGTGCCAGCAGTTACCCGGCCGCCCTAGCGACCACAGATACGCAGTATTTT,CASSYPAALATTDTQYF
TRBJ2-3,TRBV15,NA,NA,TGTGCCACCAGCAGTGCAGGGGCCACAGATACGCAGTATTTT,CATSSAGATDTQYF
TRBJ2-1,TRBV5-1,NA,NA,TGCGCCAGCAGCCGAGACGCACTCACCTACAATGAGCAGTTCTTC,CASSRDALTYNEQFF
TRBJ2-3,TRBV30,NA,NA,TGTGCCTGGAGTGTACAAGGAGATACGCAGTATTTT,CAWSVQGDTQYF
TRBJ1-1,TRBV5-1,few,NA,TGCGCCAGCAGCCGAGGGAAGACTGAAGCTTTCTTT,CASSRGKTEAFF
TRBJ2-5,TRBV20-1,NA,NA,TGCAGTGCTAGAACATCGACGGATAGAGAGACCCAGTACTTC,CSARTSTDRETQYF
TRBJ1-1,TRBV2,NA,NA,TGTGCCAGCAGACGGATGAACACTGAAGCTTTCTTT,CASRRMNTEAFF
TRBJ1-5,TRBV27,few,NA,TGTGCCAGCAGTTTATTTGGGCACCCCAATCAGCCCCAGCATTTT,CASSLFGHPNQPQHF
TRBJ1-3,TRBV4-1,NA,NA,TGCGCCAGCACGGCAACAGGGTTAATCTCTGGAAACACCATATATTTT,CASTATGLISGNTIYF
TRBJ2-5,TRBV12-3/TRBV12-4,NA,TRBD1,TGTGCCAGCAGTTTAGTGACAGGGCCGTTCCAGTACTTC,CASSLVTGPFQYF
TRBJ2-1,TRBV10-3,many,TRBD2,TGTGCCATCAGTGGGACTAGCGGGAGCTCCTACAATGAGCAGTTCTTC,CAISGTSGSSYNEQFF
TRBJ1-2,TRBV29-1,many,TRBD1,TGCAGCGTTGAAGTAACAGGGGGCTATGGCTACACCTTC,CSVEVTGGYGYTF
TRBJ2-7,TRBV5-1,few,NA,TGCGCCAGCAGCCACCTCCAGAGCGGGCTATCCTACGAGCAGTACTTC,CASSHLQSGLSYEQYF
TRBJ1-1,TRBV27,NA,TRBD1,TGTGCCAGCAGTCCCGACAGGGGGCTTTCGGACACTGAAGCTTTCTTT,CASSPDRGLSDTEAFF
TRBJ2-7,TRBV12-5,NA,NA,TGTGCTAGTGGTTTGGAGTGGGGCGCATCGCCGTACAATGAGCAGTACTTC,CASGLEWGASPYNEQYF
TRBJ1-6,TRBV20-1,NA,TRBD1,TGCAGTGCTAGATCCCGGGACAGGGCATTTTCACCCCTCCACTTT,CSARSRDRAFSPLHF
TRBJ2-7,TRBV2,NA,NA,TGTGCCAGCAGTGAACTCCATAGCCGGAGGTACGAGCAGTACTTC,CASSELHSRRYEQYF
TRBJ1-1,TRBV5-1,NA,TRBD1,TGCGCCAGCAGCGAGGTGACAGGGGAGTTTGAGGCTTTCTTT,CASSEVTGEFEAFF
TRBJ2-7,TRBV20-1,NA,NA,TGCAGTGCTGCCCCTAGGCGGTTGATCTACGAGCAGTACTTC,CSAAPRRLIYEQYF
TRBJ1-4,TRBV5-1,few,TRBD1,TGCGCCAGCAGCTTGCCGGACAGGGGAAAACTGTTTTTT,CASSLPDRGKLFF
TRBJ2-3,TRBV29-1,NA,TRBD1,TGCAGCGTTGAACAAGGGGGCTATGATACGCAGTATTTT,CSVEQGGYDTQYF